The 19 T cell receptor beta chains listed next were all sequenced from one sample in a study of blood T cell repertoires in COVID-19. The data were produced by immunoSEQ multiplex PCR, yet TCRdb's version contains in-frame clones alone and is incomplete. The sample has approximately 300,000 clones; roughly 89% are singletons. The sequencing input was peripheral blood. The receptors derive from a man younger than 40 with acute or convalescent COVID-19.

This clone is a singleton in its sample. V usage is TRBV18 and J usage is TRBJ2-1, with 11 positions matching TRBD2. The CDR3 extends over 20 amino acids. Germline loops: CDR1 KGHSH, CDR2 LQKENI. Trimming cost V 3 bases and J 0 bases; bases outside gene matches: 13. The CDR3 DNA follows: TGTGCCAGCTCACCGGCTGGAAACTTAGCGGGAGGGAGCTCCTACAATGAGCAGTTCTTC. Protein: CASSPAGNLAGGSSYNEQFF.

V is TRBV6-5 and J is TRBJ1-2; 9 bases line up with TRBD1. J lost 3 bases, V lost 2 bases, and 4 bases had no gene match. This CDR3 is 15 amino acids long. CDR1 is MNHEY and CDR2 is SVGAGI in the germline V gene. CDR3 DNA: TGTGCCAGCAGTTACCGGGGGACAGGGCACTATGGCTACACCTTC. Residues: CASSYRGTGHYGYTF.

The chain recombines TRBV7-9 with TRBJ1-6; D unclear. Trimming cost V 5 bases and J 5 bases, with 13 bases left between them. Germline V gene lookup returns CDR1 SEHNR and CDR2 FQNEAQ (reference sequence). This CDR3 spans 15 amino acids. CDR3 loop: CASSPPEGNNSPLHF. In nucleotides, the CDR3 is TGTGCCAGCAGCCCACCGGAGGGAAATAATTCACCCCTCCACTTT.

V usage is TRBV5-1 and J usage is TRBJ2-7, with 15 bases lining up with TRBD2. This CDR3 is built from 17 residues. CDR1 is SGHRS, CDR2 YFSETQ, per germline. Losses at the gene ends were 4 bases for V and 6 bases for J; bases not matched to a gene: 11. CDR3 sequence: CASSPGLAGGPVVEQYF. The CDR3 DNA sequence: TGCGCCAGCAGCCCCGGACTAGCGGGAGGGCCAGTTGTCGAGCAGTACTTC.

V usage is TRBV5-8 and J usage is TRBJ1-5, with D possibly matching TRBD1 (5 bases). The CDR3 consists of 15 residues. From germline, CDR1 is SGHTS and CDR2 YDEGEE. The ends were cut back, 1 base at V and 6 bases at J, with 14 bases in the middle. The CDR3 here is CASSLFDGQGQPQHF. The CDR3 coding sequence is TGTGCCAGCAGCTTGTTTGATGGGCAGGGTCAGCCCCAGCATTTT.

The rearrangement joins TRBV4-1 to TRBJ1-5; TRBD1 matches at 9 bases. The germline V gene has CDR1 MGHRA and CDR2 YSYEKL. The CDR3 spans 16 residues. V lost 1 base and J lost 6; bases outside the gene matches: 7. CDR3 loop: CASSQGTGVLGQPQHF. The DNA of the CDR3 is TGCGCCAGCAGCCAAGGGACAGGGGTTTTAGGTCAGCCCCAGCATTTT.

This clone was recorded once. This CDR3 is CSVAPGQRVNGYTF. In DNA form, the CDR3 reads TGCAGCGTGGCCCCGGGACAGAGAGTAAATGGCTACACCTTC. The rearrangement joins TRBV29-1 to TRBJ1-2; the match to TRBD1 covers 7 bases. J was trimmed by 6 bases and V by 6 bases; bases with no gene match: 13. The CDR3 is made up of 14 amino acids. Germline loops: CDR1 SQVTM, CDR2 ANQGSEA.

The rearrangement joins TRBV18 to TRBJ1-3; maybe TRBD1 (5 bases). Looked up from germline, CDR1 is KGHSH and CDR2 is LQKENI. This CDR3 has 17 amino acids. V lost 5 bases to trimming and J lost 1 base, with 18 bases between them. The CDR3: CASSSQVTIASGNTIYF. As DNA, the CDR3 is TGTGCCAGCTCATCACAGGTCACAATAGCTTCTGGAAACACCATATATTTT.

This chain joins TRBV6-5 and TRBJ1-4, with 9 bases lining up with TRBD1. The CDR3 covers 14 residues. Trimming took 6 bases from V and 3 from J; bases not matched to a gene: 2. Germline CDR1 MNHEY, CDR2 SVGAGI. CDR3: CASRTGGANEKLFF. The CDR3 nucleotides read TGTGCCAGCAGGACAGGGGGAGCTAATGAAAAACTGTTTTTT.

The chain employs TRBV2 and TRBJ2-5; D is undetermined. Looked up from germline, CDR1 is SNHLY and CDR2 is FYNNEI. V lost 4 bases and J lost 8, with 5 bases in between. CDR3 size: 10 residues. CDR3 DNA: TGTGCCAGCAGTGTGTCTACCCAGTACTTC. Translation: CASSVSTQYF.

V usage is TRBV30 and J usage is TRBJ1-4; 7 bases agree with TRBD1. The length of the CDR3 is 11 residues. The V gene end was trimmed by 8 bases and the J gene end by 4 bases; junction bases not matched to a gene: 1. The germline CDR1 and CDR2 sequences are GTSNPN and SVGIG (reference sequence). DNA of the CDR3: TGTGCCAGGGACAGTAATGAAAAACTGTTTTTT. Translated: CARDSNEKLFF.

This clone appeared a single time. The gene calls are TRBV7-8 and TRBJ1-5; 12 bases map to TRBD1. With V trimmed by 5 bases and J by 5 bases, 10 bases remained unmatched. This CDR3 is 17 amino acids long. Germline CDR1 and CDR2: SGHVS and FQNEAQ. CDR3 in amino acids: CASSITRDRGQDQPQHF. CDR3 DNA: TGTGCCAGCAGCATCACCCGGGACAGGGGGCAGGATCAGCCCCAGCATTTT.

V is TRBV27 and J is TRBJ1-1; D is undetermined. Trimming shortened V by 6 bases and J by 7 bases, and 9 bases separated the two germline ends. This CDR3 comprises 11 residues. Germline CDR1 is MNHEY and CDR2 is SMNVEV (reference sequence). In nucleotides, the CDR3 is TGTGCCAGCAGATACAGACATGAAGCTTTCTTT. Amino acids: CASRYRHEAFF.

V and J are TRBV9 and TRBJ2-3; TRBD2 matches at 12 bases. Losses at the gene ends were 4 bases for V and 4 bases for J; bases not matched to a gene: 7. Germline V gene data show CDR1 as SGDLS and CDR2 as YYNGEE. This CDR3 comprises 16 residues. The CDR3, as DNA: TGTGCCAGCAGCCCCGGCCTAGCGGGAGGGTCAGATACGCAGTATTTT. It is translated as CASSPGLAGGSDTQYF.

The chain employs TRBV7-8 and TRBJ1-2; D remains ambiguous. Germline CDR1 reads SGHVS; CDR2 reads FQNEAQ. This CDR3 region has 14 residues. V gave up 2 bases and J gave up 2 bases, with 9 bases separating them. CDR3 protein: CASSLSSTNYGYTF. CDR3 nucleotides: TGTGCCAGCAGCTTATCATCTACGAACTATGGCTACACCTTC.

The rearrangement joins TRBV29-1 to TRBJ2-7; 9 bases map to TRBD1. The ends lost 8 bases at V and 5 bases at J; junction bases unmatched: 7. The CDR3 is 12 amino acids. The germline CDR1 and CDR2 sequences are SQVTM and ANQGSEA. CDR3 sequence reads: CSPVDRGNEQYF. The CDR3, as DNA: TGCAGCCCCGTGGACAGGGGTAACGAGCAGTACTTC.

The chain has TRBV5-1 and TRBJ2-5; 7 bases are shared with TRBD2. CDR3 length equals 14 residues. Losses at the gene ends were 5 bases for V and 5 bases for J; bases not matched to a gene: 9. The germline CDR1 and CDR2 sequences are SGHRS and YFSETQ. The CDR3 spells CASRGDYFRETQYF. Here the CDR3 DNA reads TGCGCCAGCAGAGGGGACTACTTCCGTGAGACCCAGTACTTC.

V gene TRBV11-3 combines with J gene TRBJ1-1; 7 nucleotides agree with TRBD1. CDR1 and CDR2 from the germline V gene are SGHNT and YENEEA. The CDR3 is 17 amino acids. V dropped 5 bases and J dropped 0; count of bases not matched to a gene: 12. The CDR3 reads CASSPPRQGPMNTEAFF. The DNA of the CDR3 is TGTGCCAGCAGCCCCCCTAGACAGGGTCCTATGAACACTGAAGCTTTCTTT.

The chain employs TRBV9 and TRBJ1-5; TRBD1 agrees at 8 bases. After removal of 7 bases from V and 9 bases from J, the junction contained 15 bases not matched to a gene. The CDR3 length is 15 residues. Looked up from germline, CDR1 is SGDLS and CDR2 is YYNGEE. In DNA, the CDR3 is TGTGCCAGCTCCCCACAGGGGGGCGAGGAGAGGCCCCAGCATTTT. As protein: CASSPQGGEERPQHF.